This TCR beta chain was recovered during a study of cytomegalovirus exposure and HLA in healthy donors. Regarding the study as a whole: The study listed approximately 160 cytomegalovirus-associated TCR beta chains. Rarity held for most TCR sequences, but there were some public TCRs that occurred in many donors. Reports indicated that the classifier achieved high specificity and sensitivity in diagnosing cytomegalovirus status.

Sequencing used immunoSEQ multiplex PCR; TCRdb keeps in-frame clones, though not all of them. The sample has approximately 170,000 clones, about 85% seen once. The donors were in the roughly 120-subject validation cohort, distinct from the 666-subject first cohort. This clone occurred once. The antigen remains undetermined. Trimming shortened V by 6 bases and J by 0 bases, and 12 bases separated the two germline ends. CDR1 is SNHLY, CDR2 FYNNEI, per germline. The CDR3 runs 15 residues. This chain connects TRBV2 to TRBJ1-5; TRBD1 is a possible D gene (6 bases). This TCR was sampled from a man aged 25 to 40 in good health and CMV-seropositive. Material for sequencing was PBMCs. The CDR3 is CASRRGGNSNQPQHF. The DNA for the CDR3 is TGTGCCAGCAGAAGGGGGGGTAATAGCAATCAGCCCCAGCATTTT.